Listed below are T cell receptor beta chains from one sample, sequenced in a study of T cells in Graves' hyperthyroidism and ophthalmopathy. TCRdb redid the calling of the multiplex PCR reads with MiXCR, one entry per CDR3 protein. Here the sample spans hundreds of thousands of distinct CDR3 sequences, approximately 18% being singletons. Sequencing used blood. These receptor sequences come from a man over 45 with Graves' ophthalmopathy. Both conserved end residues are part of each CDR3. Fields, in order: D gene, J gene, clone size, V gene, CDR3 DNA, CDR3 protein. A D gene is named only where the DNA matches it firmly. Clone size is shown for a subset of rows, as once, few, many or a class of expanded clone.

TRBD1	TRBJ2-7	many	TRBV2	TGTGCCAGCAGCCCTGACAGGGGCTACGAGCAGTACTTC	CASSPDRGYEQYF
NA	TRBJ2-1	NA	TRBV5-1	TGCGCCAGCAGCTTGGTTTCTGTTGTTAGCGGTTCCTACAATGAGCAGTTCTTC	CASSLVSVVSGSYNEQFF
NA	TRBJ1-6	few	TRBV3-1	TGTGCCAGCAGCCGCCGAGCAGATTCACCCCTCCACTTT	CASSRRADSPLHF
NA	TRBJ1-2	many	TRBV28	TGTGCCAGCAGATCCCCAGGGGAACGAGAAGGCTACACCTTC	CASRSPGEREGYTF
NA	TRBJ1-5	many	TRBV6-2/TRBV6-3	TGTGCCAGCAGTTATTTTGACCTTCATCAGCCCCAGCATTTT	CASSYFDLHQPQHF
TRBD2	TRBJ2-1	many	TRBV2	TGTGCCAGCCGATCTAGCGGGAGATCTAATGAGCAGTTCTTC	CASRSSGRSNEQFF
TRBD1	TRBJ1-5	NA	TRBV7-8	TGTGCCAGCAGCTTCAAGGGGGCAAGTCAGCCCCAGCATTTT	CASSFKGASQPQHF
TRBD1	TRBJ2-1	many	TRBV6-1	TGTGCCAGCAGTGGAGGTAACAGGGGGAATGAGCAGTTCTTC	CASSGGNRGNEQFF
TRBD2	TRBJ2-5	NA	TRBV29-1	TGCAGCGTTGAAGATCTTCTAGCGGTCCAAGAGACCCAGTACTTC	CSVEDLLAVQETQYF
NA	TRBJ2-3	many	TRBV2	TGTGCCAGCAGGGTGGGGCAGAGACTCACAGATACGCAGTATTTT	CASRVGQRLTDTQYF
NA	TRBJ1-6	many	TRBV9	TGTGCCAGCAGCGTAGAAGGGGGTAAATATTCACCCCTCCACTTT	CASSVEGGKYSPLHF
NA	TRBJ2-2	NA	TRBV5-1	TGCGCCAGCAGCTATTACGCTCGACAGGGAGGTACCGGGGAGCTGTTTTTT	CASSYYARQGGTGELFF
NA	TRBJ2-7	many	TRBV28	TGTGCCAGCAAGGCTCCAAGCTTGTTCGAGCAGTACTTC	CASKAPSLFEQYF
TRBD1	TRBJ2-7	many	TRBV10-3	TGTGCCATCAGTGAGACACGGGACAGGTCCTACGAGCAGTACTTC	CAISETRDRSYEQYF
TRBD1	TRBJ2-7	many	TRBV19	TGTGCCAGTAGCCCCCGGGACAGCGCCTACGAGCAGTACTTC	CASSPRDSAYEQYF
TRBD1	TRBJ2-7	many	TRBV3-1	TGTGCCAGCAGTGCGGGACAGGGTTTTTACGAGCAGTACTTC	CASSAGQGFYEQYF
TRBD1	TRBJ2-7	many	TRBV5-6	TGTGCCAGCAGCCGACAGGGGGGAGGCTACGAGCAGTACTTC	CASSRQGGGYEQYF
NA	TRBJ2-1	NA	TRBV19	TGTGCCAGTAGTTACAGGGACTCCTACAATGAGCAGTTCTTC	CASSYRDSYNEQFF
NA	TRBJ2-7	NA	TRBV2	TGTGCCAGCAGTGACCAGGGGCGCCTTCTCTACGAGCAGTACTTC	CASSDQGRLLYEQYF
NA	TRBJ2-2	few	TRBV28	TGTGCCAGCAGTTTCCAAGGTGGGGCCGGGGAGCTGTTTTTT	CASSFQGGAGELFF
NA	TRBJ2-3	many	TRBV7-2	TGTGCCAGCAGCTCAGGGACGTTCCAGCTCACAGATACGCAGTATTTT	CASSSGTFQLTDTQYF
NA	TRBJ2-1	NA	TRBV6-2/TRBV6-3	TGTGCCAGCAGTTACGGGGCCTCACTACTTTTCAATGAGCAGTTCTTC	CASSYGASLLFNEQFF
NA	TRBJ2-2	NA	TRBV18	TGTGCCAGCTCAACGACCCTTGACCCGTCCGGGGAGCTGTTTTTT	CASSTTLDPSGELFF
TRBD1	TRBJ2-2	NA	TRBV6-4	TGTGCCAGCAGTCGGGACAGGGGGAGGACCGGGGAGCTGTTTTTT	CASSRDRGRTGELFF
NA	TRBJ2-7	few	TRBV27	TGTGCCAGCAGTTTTGAGGGCTTGAGGGGCGAGCAGTACTTC	CASSFEGLRGEQYF
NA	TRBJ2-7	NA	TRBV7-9	TGTGCCAGCAGCTCCTTAACAGGGTACGAGCAGTACTTC	CASSSLTGYEQYF
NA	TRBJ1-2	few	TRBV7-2	TGTGCCAGCAGCCGCATGGGGGGGCGAGGCTATGGCTACACCTTC	CASSRMGGRGYGYTF
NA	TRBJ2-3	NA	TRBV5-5	TGTGCCAGCAGCTTCAGACCCCCTAGCACAGATACGCAGTATTTT	CASSFRPPSTDTQYF